The 18 T cell receptor beta chains presented below share a single source sample, sequenced in a study of cytomegalovirus exposure and HLA in healthy donors. This table comes from immunoSEQ multiplex PCR, and its TCRdb copy is limited to in-frame clones, with some not included. This sample has 260,000 or so clones, with 90% found just once. The sequenced sample was PBMCs. The receptors shown here come from a woman in her thirties in good health and CMV-seronegative.

This clone was counted a few times. The rearrangement joins TRBV30 to TRBJ2-7; D is unclear. V shed 4 bases and J shed 2 bases, with 12 bases lying between them. The CDR3 runs 13 residues. CDR1 and CDR2 (germline): GTSNPN, SVGIG (reference sequence). The CDR3 loop is CAWNTDNTYEQYF. CDR3 nucleotides: TGTGCCTGGAACACAGACAATACCTACGAGCAGTACTTC.

The chain links TRBV30 to TRBJ1-1; D unresolved. Germline-derived CDR1 and CDR2 are GTSNPN and SVGIG (reference sequence). This CDR3 contains 13 residues. Trimming left V 0 bases short and J 3 bases short, with 8 bases between. CDR3 DNA sequence: TGTGCCTGGAGTGTACTAAAGCACACTGAAGCTTTCTTT. Its protein product is CAWSVLKHTEAFF.

This clone was recorded only once. The chain has TRBV9 and TRBJ2-1; 10 nucleotides match TRBD2. V was clipped by 7 bases and J by 5 bases; unmatched bases: 9. The germline V gene has CDR1 SGDLS and CDR2 YYNGEE. The CDR3 spans 15 residues. CDR3 loop: CASGPWTSGNNEQFF. The CDR3 region has the DNA TGTGCCAGCGGCCCCTGGACTAGCGGCAACAATGAGCAGTTCTTC.

The sample holds a few counts of this clone. The CDR3 loop reads CASRVPAGETQYF. The CDR3 region has the DNA TGTGCCAGCAGGGTACCAGCGGGCGAGACCCAGTACTTC. The chain combines TRBV6-5 with TRBJ2-5; TRBD2 might be the D (6 bases). The ends were cut back, 6 bases at V and 5 bases at J, with 13 bases in the middle. This CDR3 has 13 residues. Looked up from germline, CDR1 is MNHEY and CDR2 is SVGAGI.

V usage is TRBV5-8 and J usage is TRBJ2-1; TRBD1 agrees at 7 bases. The junction had 8 bases not matched to a gene; V was cut back by 4 bases and J by 1 base. There are 16 residues in the CDR3. Germline V gene data show CDR1 as SGHTS and CDR2 as YDEGEE. CDR3 protein: CASSTARGRSYNEQFF. CDR3 nucleotides: TGTGCCAGCAGCACCGCGAGGGGGCGATCCTACAATGAGCAGTTCTTC.

The J gene is TRBJ2-2, the V gene TRBV5-1; perhaps TRBD2 as D (6 bases). CDR1 SGHRS and CDR2 YFSETQ come from the germline V gene. Trimming left V 4 bases short and J 5 bases short, with 15 bases between. The CDR3 extends over 15 amino acids. CDR3 protein: CASSLRGAETGELFF. In DNA, the CDR3 is TGCGCCAGCAGCCTCCGCGGGGCTGAAACCGGGGAGCTGTTTTTT.

The V call is TRBV2, the J call TRBJ1-4, with D maybe TRBD1 (6 bases). This CDR3 contains 12 residues. Trimming removed 2 bases from V and 12 bases from J, with 10 bases in between. Germline V gives CDR1 SNHLY, CDR2 FYNNEI. The CDR3 DNA is TGTGCCAGCAGTGAAAACAGGGTTGAACTGTTTTTT. Amino acid sequence: CASSENRVELFF.

The genes are TRBV7-2 and TRBJ2-3; 14 bases match TRBD2. This CDR3 spans 19 amino acids. V was pared by 0 bases and J by 8 bases, with 13 bases of the junction left unmatched. Germline V gene data show CDR1 as SGHTA and CDR2 as FQGNSA. In nucleotides, the CDR3 is TGTGCCAGCAGCTTAGCGAACCCCGGGACTAGCGGGAGCGGGGTTACGCAGTATTTT. Protein product: CASSLANPGTSGSGVTQYF.

The gene calls are TRBV28 and TRBJ2-1; D is uncertain. The CDR3 length is 14 residues. The germline V gene has CDR1 MDHEN and CDR2 SYDVKM. V shed 3 bases and J shed 8 bases, with 14 bases lying between them. The CDR3 loop is CASSFRLEGDEQFF. The CDR3 DNA follows: TGTGCCAGCAGTTTTCGGCTAGAAGGCGATGAGCAGTTCTTC.

The chain combines TRBV4-2 with TRBJ2-7; either TRBD1 or TRBD2 may supply D (6 bases each). V was clipped by 1 base and J by 2 bases, with 12 bases between them. This CDR3 contains 15 residues. CDR1 is LGHNA and CDR2 is YNFKEQ in the germline V gene. The CDR3 DNA follows: TGTGCCAGCAGCCAAGGACTAGGGGGACCCTACGAGCAGTACTTC. This gives the protein CASSQGLGGPYEQYF.

The chain uses TRBV7-2 and TRBJ2-7, with 8 positions matching TRBD2. V shed 4 bases, J shed 4 bases, and the junction held 6 bases outside the gene matches. This CDR3 is 14 amino acids long. The germline gives CDR1 SGHTA, CDR2 FQGNSA. For the CDR3, the DNA is TGTGCCAGCAGCTCCCAACGCGGGAGGTACGAGCAGTACTTC. This codes for CASSSQRGRYEQYF.

This clone was counted only a few times. This chain connects TRBV5-4 to TRBJ1-5; the D gene is possibly TRBD1 (6 bases). V gave up 2 bases and J gave up 2 bases, with 8 bases separating them. This CDR3 has 14 residues. Germline V gene lookup returns CDR1 SGHNT and CDR2 YYREEE (reference sequence). The CDR3, as DNA: TGTGCCAGCAGCTTACAGGGCCGCAATCAGCCCCAGCATTTT. Protein sequence: CASSLQGRNQPQHF.

V gene TRBV7-2 combines with J gene TRBJ1-5; the D gene is possibly TRBD1 (5 bases). Germline assignment: CDR1 SGHTA and CDR2 FQGNSA. This CDR3 spans 14 amino acids. V dropped 0 bases and J dropped 7 bases, with 10 bases sitting between them. The CDR3 region has the DNA TGTGCCAGCAGCTTAGCCCCTGGGACCCAGCCCCAGCATTTT. Its translation is CASSLAPGTQPQHF.

J is TRBJ2-3 and V is TRBV7-2; D is undetermined. This CDR3 is 12 amino acids long. V lost 4 bases to trimming and J lost 2 bases, with 4 bases between them. Germline CDR1 is SGHTA and CDR2 is FQGNSA. The CDR3 region has the DNA TGTGCCAGCAGCTACGTCACAGATACGCAGTATTTT. It specifies CASSYVTDTQYF.

The rearrangement joins TRBV27 to TRBJ2-1; D gene uncertain. This CDR3 spans 13 amino acids. Trimming stripped 7 bases from V and 4 bases from J, with 11 bases between. The germline V gene has CDR1 MNHEY and CDR2 SMNVEV (reference sequence). CDR3 sequence (DNA): TGTGCCAGCATGGGTGGGATTTACAATGAGCAGTTCTTC. This codes for CASMGGIYNEQFF.

V is TRBV27 and J is TRBJ2-1; the match to TRBD2 covers 9 bases. Germline V lookup: CDR1 MNHEY, CDR2 SMNVEV (reference sequence). The CDR3 totals 14 residues. Unmatched junction bases numbered 1, after V lost 3 bases and J lost 4 bases. CDR3 amino acids: CASSLLAGYNEQFF. CDR3 in DNA: TGTGCCAGCAGTTTGCTAGCGGGGTACAATGAGCAGTTCTTC.

CDR3 in amino acids: CASSQDLTSGYYEQYF. CDR3 bases: TGCGCCAGCAGCCAAGATCTAACTAGCGGGTATTACGAGCAGTACTTC. The rearrangement uses TRBV4-3 and TRBJ2-7, with 9 positions matching TRBD2. The CDR3 runs to 16 residues. CDR1 is LGHNA and CDR2 is YSLEER in the germline V gene. Trimming removed 0 bases from V and 4 bases from J; junction bases left unmatched: 7.

This chain links TRBV2 with TRBJ2-3; TRBD1 matches at 8 bases. V dropped 6 bases and J dropped 0; count of bases not matched to a gene: 2. Per the germline V gene, CDR1 is SNHLY and CDR2 is FYNNEI. CDR3 length: 14 residues. The CDR3 nucleotides are TGTGCCAGCAGAAGGACAGGGAGCACAGATACGCAGTATTTT. It translates to CASRRTGSTDTQYF.